This T cell receptor beta chain is drawn from a study of T cell changes during pregnancy in multiple sclerosis. The CDR3 extends over 14 amino acids. Trimming stripped 2 bases from V and 4 bases from J, with 11 bases between. CDR1 is MNHEY and CDR2 is SVGAGI in the germline V gene. Here immunoSEQ multiplex PCR was the method, and the copy in TCRdb shows in-frame clones only, minus some. There are about 100,000 clones in the sample; 80% to 95% occur only once, and about 3% lies in the top ten. The source of this sequence is a female donor with multiple sclerosis, enrolled in a pregnancy study. The sequences come from peripheral blood, collected after pregnancy. The V call is TRBV6-5, the J call TRBJ1-2; the D is unclear. The CDR3 spells CASSYAGLAYGYTF. CDR3 coding DNA: TGTGCCAGCAGTTACGCAGGTTTGGCCTATGGCTACACCTTC.